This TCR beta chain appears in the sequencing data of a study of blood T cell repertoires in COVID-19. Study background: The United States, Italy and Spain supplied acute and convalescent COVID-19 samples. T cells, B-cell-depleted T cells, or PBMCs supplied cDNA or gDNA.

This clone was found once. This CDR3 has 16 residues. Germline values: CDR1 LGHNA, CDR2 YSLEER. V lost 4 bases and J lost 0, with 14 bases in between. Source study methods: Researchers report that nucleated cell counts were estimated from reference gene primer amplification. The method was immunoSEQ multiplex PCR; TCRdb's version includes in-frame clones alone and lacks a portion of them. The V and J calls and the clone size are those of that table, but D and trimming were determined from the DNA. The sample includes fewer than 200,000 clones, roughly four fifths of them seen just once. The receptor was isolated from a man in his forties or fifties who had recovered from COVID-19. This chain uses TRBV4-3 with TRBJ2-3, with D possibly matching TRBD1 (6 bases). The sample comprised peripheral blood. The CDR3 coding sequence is TGCGCCAGCAGCCCCGCCTTGGGACAAAGCACAGATACGCAGTATTTT. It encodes CASSPALGQSTDTQYF.